This T cell receptor (beta chain) was sequenced for a study of T cell changes during pregnancy in multiple sclerosis. Method: immunoSEQ multiplex PCR; TCRdb's copy keeps in-frame clones and lacks some. Of under 40,000 clones listed, roughly 90% are singletons. This TCR was sampled from a female donor with multiple sclerosis, enrolled in a pregnancy study. The sequencing used CD4+ T cells from peripheral blood mononuclear cells, collected in the second trimester of pregnancy.

The CDR3 bases are TGTGCCAGCAGCCTAATAACGGGACAGGGGAACTATGGCTACACCTTC. Translating it yields CASSLITGQGNYGYTF. This chain connects TRBV7-2 to TRBJ1-2; TRBD1 matches 10 bases. This CDR3 spans 16 amino acids. The germline V gene has CDR1 SGHTA and CDR2 FQGNSA. With V trimmed by 5 bases and J by 2 bases, 8 bases remained unmatched. Full variable domain (missing parts from reference TRBV7-2 and TRBJ1-2): GAGVSQSPSNKVTEKGKDVELRCDPISGHTALYWYRQSLGQGLEFLIYFQGNSAPDKSGLPSDRFSAERTGGSVSTLTIQRTQQEDSAVYLCASSLITGQGNYGYTFGSGTRLTVV.